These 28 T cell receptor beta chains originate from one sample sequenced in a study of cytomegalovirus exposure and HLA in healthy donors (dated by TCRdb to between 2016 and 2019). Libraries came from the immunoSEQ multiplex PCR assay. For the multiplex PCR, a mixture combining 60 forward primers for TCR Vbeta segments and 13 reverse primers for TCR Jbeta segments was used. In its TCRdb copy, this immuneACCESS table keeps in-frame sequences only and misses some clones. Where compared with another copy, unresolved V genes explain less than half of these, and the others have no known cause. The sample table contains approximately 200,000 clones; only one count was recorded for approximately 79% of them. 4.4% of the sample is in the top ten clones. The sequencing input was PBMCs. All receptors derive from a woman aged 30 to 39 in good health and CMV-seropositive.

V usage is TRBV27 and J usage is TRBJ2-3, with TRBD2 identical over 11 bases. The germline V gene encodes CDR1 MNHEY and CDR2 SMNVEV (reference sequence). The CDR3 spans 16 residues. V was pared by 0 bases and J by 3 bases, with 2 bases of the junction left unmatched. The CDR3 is CASSLSASGRTDTQYF. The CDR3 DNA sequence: TGTGCCAGCAGTTTATCGGCTAGCGGGAGGACAGATACGCAGTATTTT.

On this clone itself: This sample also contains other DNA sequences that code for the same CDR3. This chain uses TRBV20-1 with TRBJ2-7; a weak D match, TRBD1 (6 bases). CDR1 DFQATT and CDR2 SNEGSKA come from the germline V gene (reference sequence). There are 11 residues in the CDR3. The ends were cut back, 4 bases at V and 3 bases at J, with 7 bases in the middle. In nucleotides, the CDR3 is TGCAGTGCTAAGGACAGCTACGAGCAGTACTTC. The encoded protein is CSAKDSYEQYF.

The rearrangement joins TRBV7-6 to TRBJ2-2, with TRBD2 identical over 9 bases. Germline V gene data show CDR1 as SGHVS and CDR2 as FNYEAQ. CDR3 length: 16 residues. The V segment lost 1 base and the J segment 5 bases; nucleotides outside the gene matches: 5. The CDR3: CASSLVGLAGTGELFF. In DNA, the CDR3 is TGTGCCAGCAGCTTAGTTGGGCTAGCGGGGACCGGGGAGCTGTTTTTT. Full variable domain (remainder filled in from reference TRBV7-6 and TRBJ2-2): GAGVSQSPRYKVTKRGQDVALRCDPISGHVSLYWYRQALGQGPEFLTYFNYEAQQDKSGLPNDRFSAERPEGSISTLTIQRTEQRDSAMYRCASSLVGLAGTGELFFGEGSRLTVL.

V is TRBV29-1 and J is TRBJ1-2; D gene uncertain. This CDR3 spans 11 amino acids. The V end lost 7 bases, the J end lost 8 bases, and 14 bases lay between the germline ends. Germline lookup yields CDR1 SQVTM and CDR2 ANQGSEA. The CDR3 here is CSAAEGRGYTF. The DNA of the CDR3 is TGCAGCGCCGCGGAAGGGAGAGGCTACACCTTC.

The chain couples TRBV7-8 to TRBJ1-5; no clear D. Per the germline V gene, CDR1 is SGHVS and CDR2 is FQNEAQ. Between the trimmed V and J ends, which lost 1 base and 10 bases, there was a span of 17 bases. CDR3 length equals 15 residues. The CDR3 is CASSLGFTVFDPQHF. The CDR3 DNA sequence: TGTGCCAGCAGCTTAGGGTTTACGGTGTTCGATCCCCAGCATTTT.

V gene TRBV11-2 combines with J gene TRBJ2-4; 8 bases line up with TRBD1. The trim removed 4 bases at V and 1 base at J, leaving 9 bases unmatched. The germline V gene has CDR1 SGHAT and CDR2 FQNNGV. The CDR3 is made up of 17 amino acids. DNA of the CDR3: TGTGCCAGCAGCTCCCGAGGGCAGGGGGCCGCCAAAAACATTCAGTACTTC. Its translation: CASSSRGQGAAKNIQYF.

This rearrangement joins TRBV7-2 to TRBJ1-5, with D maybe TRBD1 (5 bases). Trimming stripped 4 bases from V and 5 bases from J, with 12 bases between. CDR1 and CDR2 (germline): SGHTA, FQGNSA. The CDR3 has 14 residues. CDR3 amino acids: CASSWGVRHQPQHF. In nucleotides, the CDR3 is TGTGCCAGCAGCTGGGGGGTCAGGCATCAGCCCCAGCATTTT.

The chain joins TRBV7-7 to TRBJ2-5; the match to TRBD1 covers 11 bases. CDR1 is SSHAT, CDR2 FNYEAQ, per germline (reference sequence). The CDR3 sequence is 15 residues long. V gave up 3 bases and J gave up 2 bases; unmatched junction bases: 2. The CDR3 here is CASSFRDRGQETQYF. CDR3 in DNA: TGTGCCAGCAGCTTCCGGGACAGGGGGCAAGAGACCCAGTACTTC.

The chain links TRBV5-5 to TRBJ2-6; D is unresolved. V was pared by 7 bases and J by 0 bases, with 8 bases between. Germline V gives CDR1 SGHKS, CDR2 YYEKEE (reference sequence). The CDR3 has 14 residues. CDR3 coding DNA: TGTGCCAGCGCTTGGAGCTCTGGGGCCAACGTCCTGACTTTC. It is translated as CASAWSSGANVLTF.

In nucleotides, the CDR3 is TGTGCCAGCAGCCGCAGGGCGAGGGAAAAACTGTTTTTT. Amino acids: CASSRRAREKLFF. V is TRBV7-2 and J is TRBJ1-4, with D perhaps TRBD1 (5 bases). The CDR3 totals 13 residues. V lost 5 bases, J lost 8 bases, and 12 bases lay in between. Germline values: CDR1 SGHTA, CDR2 FQGNSA.

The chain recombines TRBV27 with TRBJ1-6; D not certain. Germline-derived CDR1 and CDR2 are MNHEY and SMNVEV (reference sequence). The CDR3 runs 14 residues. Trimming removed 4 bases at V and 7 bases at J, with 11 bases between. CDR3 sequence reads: CASSSASENSPLHF. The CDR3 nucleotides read TGTGCCAGCAGTTCGGCGAGCGAGAATTCACCCCTCCACTTT.

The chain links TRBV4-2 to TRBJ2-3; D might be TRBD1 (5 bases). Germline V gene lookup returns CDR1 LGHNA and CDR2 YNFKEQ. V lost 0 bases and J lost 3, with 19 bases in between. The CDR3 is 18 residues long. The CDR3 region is CASSQDHGSLTGTDTQYF. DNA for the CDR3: TGTGCCAGCAGCCAAGATCACGGCAGTCTTACAGGAACAGATACGCAGTATTTT.

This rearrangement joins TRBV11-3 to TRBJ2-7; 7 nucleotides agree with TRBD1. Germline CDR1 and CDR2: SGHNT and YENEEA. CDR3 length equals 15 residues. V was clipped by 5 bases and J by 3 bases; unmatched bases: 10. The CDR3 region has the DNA TGTGCCAGCAGCCCCCCCGACAGGGAATACTACGAGCAGTACTTC. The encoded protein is CASSPPDREYYEQYF.

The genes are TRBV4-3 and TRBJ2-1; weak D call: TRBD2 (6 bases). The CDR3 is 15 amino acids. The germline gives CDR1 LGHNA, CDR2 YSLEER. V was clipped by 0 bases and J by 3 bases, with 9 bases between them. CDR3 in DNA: TGCGCCAGCAGCCAAGATCGGCGGGGCTACAATGAGCAGTTCTTC. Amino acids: CASSQDRRGYNEQFF.

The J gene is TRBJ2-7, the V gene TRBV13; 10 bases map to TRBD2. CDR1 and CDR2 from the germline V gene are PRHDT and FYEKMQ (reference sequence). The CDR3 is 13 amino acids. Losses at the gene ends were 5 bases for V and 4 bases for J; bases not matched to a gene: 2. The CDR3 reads CASSTGLAYEQYF. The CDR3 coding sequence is TGTGCCAGCAGCACGGGACTAGCGTACGAGCAGTACTTC.

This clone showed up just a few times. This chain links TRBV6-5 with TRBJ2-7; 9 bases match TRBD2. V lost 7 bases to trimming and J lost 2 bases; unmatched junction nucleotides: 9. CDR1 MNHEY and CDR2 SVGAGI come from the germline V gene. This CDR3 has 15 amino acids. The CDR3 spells CASTAGLAGTYEQYF. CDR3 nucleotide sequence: TGTGCCAGCACCGCTGGGCTAGCGGGAACCTACGAGCAGTACTTC.

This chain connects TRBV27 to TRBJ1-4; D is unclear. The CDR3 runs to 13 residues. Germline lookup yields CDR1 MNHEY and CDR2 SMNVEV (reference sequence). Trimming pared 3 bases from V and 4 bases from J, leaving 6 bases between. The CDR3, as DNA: TGTGCCAGCAGTTTTCGGGGTAATGAAAAACTGTTTTTT. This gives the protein CASSFRGNEKLFF.

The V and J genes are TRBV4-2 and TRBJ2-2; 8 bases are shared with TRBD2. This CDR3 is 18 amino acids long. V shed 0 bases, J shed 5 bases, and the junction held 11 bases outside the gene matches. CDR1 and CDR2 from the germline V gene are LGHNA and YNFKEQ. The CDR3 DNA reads TGTGCCAGCAGCCAAGACCCCTTAGCGGGACTGGGGACCGGGGAGCTGTTTTTT. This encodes CASSQDPLAGLGTGELFF.

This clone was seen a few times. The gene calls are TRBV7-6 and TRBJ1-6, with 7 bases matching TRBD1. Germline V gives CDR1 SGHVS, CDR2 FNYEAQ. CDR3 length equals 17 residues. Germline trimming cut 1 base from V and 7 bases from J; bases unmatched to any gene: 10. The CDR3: CASSLGRQGGTNSPLHF. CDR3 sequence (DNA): TGTGCCAGCAGCTTAGGCCGACAGGGTGGAACGAATTCACCCCTCCACTTT.

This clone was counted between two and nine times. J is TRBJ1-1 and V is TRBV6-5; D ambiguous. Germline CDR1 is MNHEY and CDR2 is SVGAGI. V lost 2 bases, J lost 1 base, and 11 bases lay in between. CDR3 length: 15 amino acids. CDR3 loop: CASSYEVMGNTEAFF. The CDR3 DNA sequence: TGTGCCAGCAGTTACGAGGTGATGGGGAACACTGAAGCTTTCTTT.

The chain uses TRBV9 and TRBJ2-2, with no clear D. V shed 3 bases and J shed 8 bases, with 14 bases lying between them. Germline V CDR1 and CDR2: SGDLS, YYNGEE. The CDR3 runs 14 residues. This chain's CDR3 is CASSARVGTGELFF. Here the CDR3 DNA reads TGTGCCAGCAGCGCCCGGGTCGGTACGGGGGAGCTGTTTTTT.

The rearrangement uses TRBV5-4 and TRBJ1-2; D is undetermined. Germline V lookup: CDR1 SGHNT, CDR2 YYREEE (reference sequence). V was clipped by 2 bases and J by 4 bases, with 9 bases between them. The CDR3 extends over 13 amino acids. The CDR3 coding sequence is TGTGCCAGCAGCTTTGAGTCTACCTATGGCTACACCTTC. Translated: CASSFESTYGYTF.

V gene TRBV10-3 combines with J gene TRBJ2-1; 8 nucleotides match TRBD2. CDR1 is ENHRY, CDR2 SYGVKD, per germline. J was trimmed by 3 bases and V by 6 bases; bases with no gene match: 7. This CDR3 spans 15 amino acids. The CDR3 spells CAIRGLSGGYNEQFF. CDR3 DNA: TGTGCCATCAGAGGCCTCAGCGGGGGCTACAATGAGCAGTTCTTC.

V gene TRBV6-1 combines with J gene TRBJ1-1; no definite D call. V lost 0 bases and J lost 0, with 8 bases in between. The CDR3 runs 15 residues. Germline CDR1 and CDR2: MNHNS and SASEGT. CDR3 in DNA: TGTGCCAGCAGTGAAGCGGAGGAACTGAACACTGAAGCTTTCTTT. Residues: CASSEAEELNTEAFF.

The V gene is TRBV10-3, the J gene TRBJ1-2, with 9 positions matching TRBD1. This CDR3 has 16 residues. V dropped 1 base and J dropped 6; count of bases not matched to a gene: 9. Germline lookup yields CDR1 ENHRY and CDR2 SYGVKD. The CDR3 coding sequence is TGTGCCATCAGTGAGTTGTTGACCGGGACAGGGAATGGCTACACCTTC. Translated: CAISELLTGTGNGYTF.

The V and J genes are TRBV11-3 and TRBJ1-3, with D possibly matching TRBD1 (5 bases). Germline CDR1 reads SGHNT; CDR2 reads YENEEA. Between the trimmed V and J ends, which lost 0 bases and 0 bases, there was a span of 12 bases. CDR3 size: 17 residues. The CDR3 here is CASSLDAGRFSGNTIYF. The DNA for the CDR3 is TGTGCCAGCAGCTTAGATGCGGGACGGTTCTCTGGAAACACCATATATTTT.

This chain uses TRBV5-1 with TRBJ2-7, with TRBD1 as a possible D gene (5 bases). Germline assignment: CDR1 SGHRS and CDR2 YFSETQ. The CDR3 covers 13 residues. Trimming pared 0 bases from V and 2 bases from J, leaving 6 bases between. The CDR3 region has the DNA TGCGCCAGCAGCTTGGCAGGGCCCTACGAGCAGTACTTC. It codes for CASSLAGPYEQYF.

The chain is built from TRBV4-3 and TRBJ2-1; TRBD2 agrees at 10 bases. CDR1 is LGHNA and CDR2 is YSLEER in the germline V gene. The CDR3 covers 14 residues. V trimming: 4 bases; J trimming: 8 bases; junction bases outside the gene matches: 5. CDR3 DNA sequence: TGCGCCAGCAGCCGAGGGACTAGCGCCCATGAGCAGTTCTTC. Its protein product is CASSRGTSAHEQFF.